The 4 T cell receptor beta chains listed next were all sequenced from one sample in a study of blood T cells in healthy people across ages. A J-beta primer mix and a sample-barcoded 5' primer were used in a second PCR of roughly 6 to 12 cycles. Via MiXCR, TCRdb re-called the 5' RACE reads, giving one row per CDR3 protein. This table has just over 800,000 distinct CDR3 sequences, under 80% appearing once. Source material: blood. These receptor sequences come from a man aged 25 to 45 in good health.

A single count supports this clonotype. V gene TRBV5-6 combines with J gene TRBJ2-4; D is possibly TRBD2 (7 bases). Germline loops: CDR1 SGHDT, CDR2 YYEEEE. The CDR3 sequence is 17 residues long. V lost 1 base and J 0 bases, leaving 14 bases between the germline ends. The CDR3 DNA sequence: TGTGCCAGCAGCTTGTTAGGGAGGGGGTTAGCCAAAAACATTCAGTACTTC. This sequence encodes CASSLLGRGLAKNIQYF.

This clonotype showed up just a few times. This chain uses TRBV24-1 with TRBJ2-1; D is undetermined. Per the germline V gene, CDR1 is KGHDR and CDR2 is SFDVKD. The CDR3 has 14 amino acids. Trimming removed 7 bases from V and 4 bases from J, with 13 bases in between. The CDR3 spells CATSPKVGYNEQFF. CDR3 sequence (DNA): TGTGCCACCAGCCCAAAGGTGGGGTACAATGAGCAGTTCTTC.

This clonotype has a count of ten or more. The CDR3 DNA is TGTGCCAGCAGCTCCGGGACAGGGGGCTATGGCTACACCTTC. This sequence encodes CASSSGTGGYGYTF. J is TRBJ1-2 and V is TRBV7-9; TRBD1 agrees at 11 bases. The CDR3 runs 14 residues. Germline CDR1 and CDR2: SEHNR and FQNEAQ (reference sequence). V dropped 4 bases and J dropped 4; count of bases not matched to a gene: 2.

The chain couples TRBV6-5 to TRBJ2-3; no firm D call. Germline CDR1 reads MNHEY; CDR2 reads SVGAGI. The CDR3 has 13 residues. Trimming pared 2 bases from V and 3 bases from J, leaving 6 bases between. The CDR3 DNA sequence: TGTGCCAGCAGTTACGTTCGGACAGATACGCAGTATTTT. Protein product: CASSYVRTDTQYF.